The entry below describes one T cell receptor beta chain. No antigen is known for it. At one end the junction does not follow the germline gene, possibly because of a read error. The data are from a study of T cells in Graves' hyperthyroidism and ophthalmopathy. Study conclusions and caveats: Blood also held most thyroid clonotypes expanded beyond 0.001. The model anticipated ophthalmopathy a median 6.5 months pre-onset.

Using RNA transcripts as the source, TCR beta CDR3 regions were amplified. The study used the HTBI primer set for a first-round RT-PCR of the TCR CDR3. MiXCR, run by TCRdb on the multiplex PCR reads, gives a single entry per CDR3 protein. Among some 350,000 distinct CDR3 sequences, approximately 13% were seen once, and the ten largest hold roughly 33%. CDR1 and CDR2 from the germline V gene are MNHEY and SMNVEV (reference sequence). This CDR3 contains 13 residues. The source is a woman aged 40-49 years with Graves' ophthalmopathy. The chain uses TRBV27 and TRBJ2-2; D possibly corresponds to TRBD1 (6 bases). Sequences were obtained from blood. The DNA of the CDR3 is TGTGCCCGCAGTTTAGGGGGAGCCGGGGAGCTGTTTTTT. It yields the protein CARSLGGAGELFF.